This T cell receptor (beta chain) was captured in a study of T cell responses to AZD1222 COVID-19 vaccine. Study-level findings and limits: Repertoires were obtained only post-peak T cell response.

Notes on this clone: Its cognate antigen is unknown.

Libraries were prepared by immunoSEQ multiplex PCR; TCRdb keeps only in-frame clonotypes and omits some of them. The sample includes around 80,000 clones, under 90% of them seen just once. Germline values: CDR1 MNHEY, CDR2 SMNVEV (reference sequence). The V segment lost 5 bases and the J segment 0 bases; nucleotides outside the gene matches: 7. CDR3 size: 17 residues. This TCR derives from an adult who received the AZD1222 COVID-19 vaccine. The sample in question was peripheral blood, obtained 28 days after the second AZD1222 dose. The chain employs TRBV27 and TRBJ1-6; 7 nucleotides agree with TRBD1. The CDR3, as DNA: TGTGCCAGCAGTCCGGGGACAGCGAGCTCCTATAATTCACCCCTCCACTTT. It specifies CASSPGTASSYNSPLHF.